Sequencing of this T cell receptor beta chain was carried out in a study of identical twins. Notes on the study in general: There were fewer insertions in abundant cord blood beta clonotypes, but memory repertoires showed no such pattern. Findings depended on cross-sectional statistics rather than tracking the same donors.

In TCRdb, the 5' RACE reads were re-called with MiXCR into one record per CDR3 protein. Here the sample spans 200,000 or so distinct CDR3 sequences, 6% to 9% being singletons. This clonotype was detected many times. The antigen is unknown. The length of the CDR3 is 14 residues. Trimming pared 6 bases from V and 4 bases from J, leaving 12 bases between. The data also belong to a second study, concerning yellow fever vaccine responses in identical twins.

The rearrangement links TRBV12-3 or TRBV12-4 to TRBJ2-2; possibly TRBD1 for D (6 bases). The TCR was taken from a young woman in good health. Sequences were obtained from memory (CD45RO+) T cells sorted from blood. CDR3 nucleotides: TGTGCCAGCAGGACAGGTTCTGGCACCGGGGAGCTGTTTTTT. Translated: CASRTGSGTGELFF.